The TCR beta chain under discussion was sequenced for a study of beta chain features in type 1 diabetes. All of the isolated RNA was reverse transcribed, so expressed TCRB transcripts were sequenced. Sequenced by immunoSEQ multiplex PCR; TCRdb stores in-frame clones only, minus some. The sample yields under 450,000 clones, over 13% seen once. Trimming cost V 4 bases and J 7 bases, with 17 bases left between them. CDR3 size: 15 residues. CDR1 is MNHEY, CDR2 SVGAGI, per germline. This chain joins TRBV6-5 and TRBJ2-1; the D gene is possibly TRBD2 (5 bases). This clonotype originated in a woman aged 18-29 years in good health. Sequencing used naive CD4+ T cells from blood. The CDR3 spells CASSFRLPKWNEQFF. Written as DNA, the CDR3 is TGTGCCAGCAGTTTTCGACTACCGAAGTGGAATGAGCAGTTCTTC.